The 26 T cell receptor beta chains reported below all come from one sample, sequenced in a study of cytomegalovirus exposure and HLA in healthy donors (dated by TCRdb to about 2017). Receptors were amplified or captured by the immunoSEQ multiplex PCR assay. A mixture of 60 forward primers for TCR Vbeta segments and 13 reverse primers for TCR Jbeta segments was used in the multiplex PCR. In its TCRdb copy, this immuneACCESS table keeps in-frame sequences only and misses some clones. Where compared with another copy, unresolved V genes explain less than half of these, and the others have no known cause. Present in this sample are fewer than 200,000 clones, about 83% of which were seen just once. 0.7% to 1% of the sample comes from the top ten. The specimen was PBMCs. These TCRs come from a woman between 25 and 40 years old in good health and CMV-seronegative.

The chain carries TRBV11-2 and TRBJ2-2; the D gene is possibly TRBD2 (6 bases). V was shortened by 5 bases and J by 6 bases, with 13 bases between the two germline ends. Germline V CDR1 and CDR2: SGHAT, FQNNGV. The CDR3 is 14 amino acids. CDR3 sequence: CASSPGWGAGELFF. Written as DNA, the CDR3 is TGTGCCAGCAGCCCCGGGTGGGGGGCCGGGGAGCTGTTTTTT.

This clone occurred a few times. V usage is TRBV7-3 and J usage is TRBJ1-1, with unresolved D. With 3 bases removed from V and 1 base from J, the gap between germline ends came to 9 bases. The CDR3 runs 14 residues. CDR1 and CDR2 from the germline V gene are SGHTA and FQGTGA. The CDR3 here is CASSFKAGNTEAFF. CDR3 nucleotide sequence: TGTGCCAGCAGCTTCAAAGCGGGGAACACTGAAGCTTTCTTT.

The J gene is TRBJ2-1, the V gene TRBV5-1; 7 bases fit TRBD1. This CDR3 comprises 14 residues. The V gene's germline CDR1 is SGHRS and CDR2 YFSETQ. V was clipped by 4 bases and J by 4 bases; unmatched bases: 5. The CDR3 is CASSQGQLYNEQFF. The CDR3 DNA is TGCGCCAGCAGCCAGGGACAGCTATACAATGAGCAGTTCTTC.

This chain joins TRBV18 and TRBJ2-7; the match to TRBD2 covers 8 bases. CDR1 is KGHSH, CDR2 LQKENI, per germline. V was pared by 4 bases and J by 0 bases, with 11 bases of the junction left unmatched. This CDR3 is 17 amino acids long. The CDR3 protein is CASSQSTTSGGSYEQYF. The CDR3 DNA follows: TGTGCCAGCTCACAATCAACTACTAGCGGAGGCTCCTACGAGCAGTACTTC.

The chain combines TRBV4-1 with TRBJ2-7; D may be TRBD1 (6 bases). The CDR3 extends over 15 amino acids. V shed 4 bases and J shed 1 base, with 14 bases lying between them. Per the germline V gene, CDR1 is MGHRA and CDR2 is YSYEKL. CDR3 in DNA: TGCGCCAGCAGCCGGGGACATGGTCCTTCCTACGAGCAGTACTTC. It yields the protein CASSRGHGPSYEQYF.

The J gene is TRBJ1-5, the V gene TRBV5-1, with 8 bases aligning to TRBD1. This CDR3 has 15 amino acids. The V gene's germline CDR1 is SGHRS and CDR2 YFSETQ. V was pared by 4 bases and J by 4 bases, with 7 bases of the junction left unmatched. The CDR3 is CASSPGQGPNQPQHF. In nucleotides, the CDR3 is TGCGCCAGCAGCCCCGGACAGGGTCCTAATCAGCCCCAGCATTTT.

The rearrangement links TRBV7-9 to TRBJ1-2; TRBD1 agrees at 9 bases. CDR1 and CDR2 (germline): SEHNR, FQNEAQ (reference sequence). Trimming removed 4 bases from V and 4 bases from J; junction bases left unmatched: 4. The CDR3 has 14 residues. The CDR3: CASSSTDRGYGYTF. The CDR3 region has the DNA TGTGCCAGCAGCTCTACGGACAGGGGCTATGGCTACACCTTC.

The CDR3 is CASSFGQNFYGYTF. CDR3 in DNA: TGTGCCAGCAGCTTTGGACAGAACTTCTATGGCTACACCTTC. V usage is TRBV5-5 and J usage is TRBJ1-2; maybe TRBD1 (6 bases). Germline V gene lookup returns CDR1 SGHKS and CDR2 YYEKEE (reference sequence). CDR3 length: 14 residues. The V gene lost 2 bases and the J gene lost 4 bases, with 12 bases spanning the gap.

The V and J genes are TRBV5-4 and TRBJ1-1; D is uncertain. CDR3 length equals 15 residues. Looked up from germline, CDR1 is SGHNT and CDR2 is YYREEE (reference sequence). With 3 bases removed from V and 4 bases from J, the gap between germline ends came to 16 bases. CDR3 in amino acids: CASSSHIGWSTEAFF. CDR3 nucleotides: TGTGCCAGCAGCTCCCACATCGGGTGGAGCACTGAAGCTTTCTTT. The variable domain in full, with the rest retrieved from reference TRBV5-4 and TRBJ1-1, is ETGVTQSPTHLIKTRGQQVTLRCSSQSGHNTVSWYQQALGQGPQFIFQYYREEENGRGNFPPRFSGLQFPNYSSELNVNALELDDSALYLCASSSHIGWSTEAFFGQGTRLTVV.

This rearrangement joins TRBV27 to TRBJ1-1; 7 bases are a match to TRBD1. This CDR3 comprises 16 residues. Germline loops: CDR1 MNHEY, CDR2 SMNVEV (reference sequence). J gave up 7 bases and V 3 bases, and 14 bases lay outside the gene matches. For the CDR3, the DNA is TGTGCCAGCAGTTTCGGGGTCCCCCGGGACAGCCTTGAAGCTTTCTTT. Translation: CASSFGVPRDSLEAFF.

The chain recombines TRBV5-1 with TRBJ2-7; D ambiguous. This CDR3 has 15 residues. With 0 bases removed from V and 1 base from J, the gap between germline ends came to 11 bases. Germline V gene data show CDR1 as SGHRS and CDR2 as YFSETQ. CDR3 nucleotides: TGCGCCAGCAGCTTGGCCAATGGCGGATCCTACGAGCAGTACTTC. This translates into CASSLANGGSYEQYF.

The V and J genes are TRBV15 and TRBJ2-7, with unresolved D. Deletions cut 0 bases from V and 2 bases from J, with 8 bases between. The CDR3 loop spans 14 amino acids. CDR1 is LNHNV, CDR2 YYDKDF, per germline (reference sequence). The CDR3 sequence is CATSRERLTYEQYF. CDR3 in DNA: TGTGCCACCAGCAGAGAGCGATTAACCTACGAGCAGTACTTC.

The chain is built from TRBV10-3 and TRBJ2-3; TRBD2 matches 12 bases. After removal of 8 bases from V and 4 bases from J, the junction contained 7 bases not matched to a gene. This CDR3 comprises 15 residues. Germline CDR1 is ENHRY and CDR2 is SYGVKD. CDR3 bases: TGTGCCATCCAGAGCCCTAGCGGGGGGGCAGATACGCAGTATTTT. It translates to CAIQSPSGGADTQYF.

The chain carries TRBV2 and TRBJ1-1, with D possibly TRBD1 on 5 matching bases. CDR3 length: 15 residues. V was pared by 8 bases and J by 0 bases, with 16 bases between. CDR1 is SNHLY and CDR2 is FYNNEI in the germline V gene. This CDR3 reads CASAPRRGLNTEAFF. The CDR3 bases are TGTGCCAGCGCCCCCCGGAGGGGCCTGAACACTGAAGCTTTCTTT.

The chain joins TRBV19 to TRBJ2-5; D is possibly TRBD1 (5 bases). Germline CDR1 and CDR2: LNHDA and SQIVND (reference sequence). The CDR3 spans 14 residues. V was trimmed by 4 bases and J by 0 bases, leaving 9 bases between them. The CDR3: CASSTRQNQETQYF. The DNA for the CDR3 is TGTGCCAGTAGTACCCGACAGAACCAAGAGACCCAGTACTTC.

The gene calls are TRBV7-2 and TRBJ2-5; 7 bases agree with TRBD1. The CDR3 has 14 amino acids. Germline V lookup: CDR1 SGHTA, CDR2 FQGNSA. Unmatched junction bases numbered 5, after V lost 5 bases and J lost 2 bases. DNA for the CDR3: TGTGCCAGCAGCCCGGCACAGGGGCAAGAGACCCAGTACTTC. Its protein product is CASSPAQGQETQYF. The whole variable domain, filled in from reference TRBV7-2 and TRBJ2-5, reads GAGVSQSPSNKVTEKGKDVELRCDPISGHTALYWYRQSLGQGLEFLIYFQGNSAPDKSGLPSDRFSAERTGGSVSTLTIQRTQQEDSAVYLCASSPAQGQETQYFGPGTRLLVL.

The chain recombines TRBV12-5 with TRBJ2-1; 9 bases are shared with TRBD2. CDR1 and CDR2 (germline): LGHNT, FRNRAP. V was clipped by 5 bases and J by 5 bases; unmatched bases: 10. This CDR3 region has 16 residues. The CDR3 loop reads CASGPSEVAGDNEQFF. The CDR3 nucleotides are TGTGCTAGTGGTCCCTCTGAGGTAGCGGGGGACAATGAGCAGTTCTTC.

V usage is TRBV4-2 and J usage is TRBJ2-1, with 11 bases that match TRBD2. CDR1 and CDR2 from the germline V gene are LGHNA and YNFKEQ. Trimming removed 3 bases from V and 1 base from J; junction bases left unmatched: 11. This CDR3 is built from 19 residues. The CDR3 DNA sequence: TGTGCCAGCAGCCAGCCCGTAGGACTAGCGGGTTTATCCTACAATGAGCAGTTCTTC. This gives the protein CASSQPVGLAGLSYNEQFF.

The chain joins TRBV6-5 to TRBJ1-1; D gene unclear. Germline lookup yields CDR1 MNHEY and CDR2 SVGAGI. Trimming stripped 6 bases from V and 1 base from J, with 9 bases between. The CDR3 covers 13 residues. The CDR3 nucleotides are TGTGCCAGCAGACCAGGCTGGAACACTGAAGCTTTCTTT. It yields the protein CASRPGWNTEAFF.

The genes are TRBV10-2 and TRBJ2-1; D is ambiguous. Germline assignment: CDR1 WSHSY and CDR2 SAAADI. This CDR3 contains 12 residues. Deletions cut 6 bases from V and 5 bases from J, with 8 bases between. The CDR3, as DNA: TGCGCCAGCAGCCGACTTGACAATGAGCAGTTCTTC. Its protein product is CASSRLDNEQFF.

The chain uses TRBV4-1 and TRBJ2-5; D not resolved. The V gene's germline CDR1 is MGHRA and CDR2 YSYEKL. Deletions cut 1 base from V and 3 bases from J, with 9 bases between. This CDR3 is 14 amino acids long. CDR3: CASSQVGRKETQYF. In DNA, the CDR3 is TGCGCCAGCAGCCAAGTGGGCAGGAAAGAGACCCAGTACTTC.

This clone occurred a few times. The chain couples TRBV5-1 to TRBJ1-1; D is possibly TRBD1 (5 bases). From germline, CDR1 is SGHRS and CDR2 YFSETQ. The CDR3 covers 15 residues. The germline V and J ends were trimmed by 5 bases and 7 bases, with 21 bases remaining between them. The CDR3 loop reads CASRGPPAGTDEAFF. The DNA of the CDR3 is TGCGCCAGCAGGGGCCCCCCTGCGGGGACGGATGAAGCTTTCTTT.

The rearrangement links TRBV9 to TRBJ2-1; 7 bases fit TRBD2. Germline CDR1 and CDR2: SGDLS and YYNGEE. V gave up 3 bases and J gave up 5 bases; unmatched junction bases: 14. This CDR3 region has 17 residues. The CDR3 is CASSATPSSGTNNEQFF. The DNA of the CDR3 is TGTGCCAGCAGCGCCACACCCTCAAGCGGGACCAACAATGAGCAGTTCTTC.

The rearrangement joins TRBV2 to TRBJ1-6; D is uncertain. V was pared by 3 bases and J by 7 bases, with 13 bases between. The CDR3 is 15 residues long. Germline V gene sequence: CDR1 SNHLY, CDR2 FYNNEI. CDR3 loop: CASSERVVRNSPLHF. The DNA of the CDR3 is TGTGCCAGCAGTGAGAGGGTTGTCCGGAATTCACCCCTCCACTTT.

The gene calls are TRBV6-5 and TRBJ2-1; maybe TRBD2 (5 bases). The CDR3 is 15 residues long. Germline CDR1 reads MNHEY; CDR2 reads SVGAGI. The V end lost 7 bases, the J end lost 9 bases, and 22 bases lay between the germline ends. In DNA, the CDR3 is TGTGCCAGCACCCCGAGAGGGATTTTAGGGAGTGAGCAGTTCTTC. This encodes CASTPRGILGSEQFF.

The V gene is TRBV6-6, the J gene TRBJ1-5; 7 bases align to TRBD1. The V segment lost 9 bases and the J segment 4 bases; nucleotides outside the gene matches: 6. CDR3 length equals 13 residues. Germline CDR1 is MNHNY and CDR2 is SVGAGI (reference sequence). The CDR3 is CASMSTGNQPQHF. The CDR3 DNA is TGTGCCAGTATGTCGACAGGGAATCAGCCCCAGCATTTT.